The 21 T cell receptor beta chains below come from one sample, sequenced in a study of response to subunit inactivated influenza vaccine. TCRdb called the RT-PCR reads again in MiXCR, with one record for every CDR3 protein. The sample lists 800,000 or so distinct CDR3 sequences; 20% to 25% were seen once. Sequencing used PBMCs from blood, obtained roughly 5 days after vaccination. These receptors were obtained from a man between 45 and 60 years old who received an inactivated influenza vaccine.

CDR3 bases: TGTGCCAGCAGCCCCAAGGAGAACACCGGGGAGCTGTTTTTT. Translated, it gives CASSPKENTGELFF. The V gene is TRBV12-3 or TRBV12-4, the J gene TRBJ2-2; D is ambiguous. This CDR3 is 14 amino acids long. Trimming removed 6 bases from V and 1 base from J, with 9 bases in between.

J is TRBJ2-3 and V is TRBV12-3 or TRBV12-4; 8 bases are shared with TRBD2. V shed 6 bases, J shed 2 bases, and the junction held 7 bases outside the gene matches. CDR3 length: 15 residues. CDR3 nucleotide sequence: TGTGCCAGCAGCCCGGGGGGGCTACACACAGATACGCAGTATTTT. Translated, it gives CASSPGGLHTDTQYF.

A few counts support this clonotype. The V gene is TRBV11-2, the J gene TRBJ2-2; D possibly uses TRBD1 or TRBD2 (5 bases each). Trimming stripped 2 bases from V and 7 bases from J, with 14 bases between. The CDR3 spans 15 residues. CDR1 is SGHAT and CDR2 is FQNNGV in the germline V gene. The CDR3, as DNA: TGTGCCAGCAGCTTACATACGGGGCTTGACGGGGAGCTGTTTTTT. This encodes CASSLHTGLDGELFF. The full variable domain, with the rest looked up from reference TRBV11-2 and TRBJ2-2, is EAGVAQSPRYKIIEKRQSVAFWCNPISGHATLYWYQQILGQGPKLLIQFQNNGVVDDSQLPKDRFSAERLKGVDSTLKIQPAKLEDSAVYLCASSLHTGLDGELFFGEGSRLTVL.

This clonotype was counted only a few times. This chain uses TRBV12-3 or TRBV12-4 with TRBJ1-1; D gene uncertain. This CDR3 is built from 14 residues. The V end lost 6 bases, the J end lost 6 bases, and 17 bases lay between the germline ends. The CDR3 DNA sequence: TGTGCCAGCAGCCCAGCATTCAGACATTCTGAAGCTTTCTTT. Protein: CASSPAFRHSEAFF.

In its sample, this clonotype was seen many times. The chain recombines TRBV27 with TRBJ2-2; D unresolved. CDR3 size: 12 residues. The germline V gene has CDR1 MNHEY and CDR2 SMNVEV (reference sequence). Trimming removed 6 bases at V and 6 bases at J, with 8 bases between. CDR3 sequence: CASSSDAGELFF. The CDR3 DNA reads TGTGCCAGCAGCTCCGACGCCGGGGAGCTGTTTTTT.

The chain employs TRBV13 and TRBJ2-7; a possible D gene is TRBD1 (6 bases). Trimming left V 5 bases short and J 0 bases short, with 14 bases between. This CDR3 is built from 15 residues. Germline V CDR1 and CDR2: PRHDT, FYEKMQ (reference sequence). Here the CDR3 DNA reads TGTGCCAGCAGCATCCACCGGGACAACTCCTACGAGCAGTACTTC. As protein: CASSIHRDNSYEQYF.

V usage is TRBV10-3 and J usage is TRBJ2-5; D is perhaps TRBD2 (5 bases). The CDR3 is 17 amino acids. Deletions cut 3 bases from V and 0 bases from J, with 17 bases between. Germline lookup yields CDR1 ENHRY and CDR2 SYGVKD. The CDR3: CAISDPAGRPNQETQYF. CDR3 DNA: TGTGCCATCAGTGATCCGGCGGGCAGGCCAAACCAAGAGACCCAGTACTTC.

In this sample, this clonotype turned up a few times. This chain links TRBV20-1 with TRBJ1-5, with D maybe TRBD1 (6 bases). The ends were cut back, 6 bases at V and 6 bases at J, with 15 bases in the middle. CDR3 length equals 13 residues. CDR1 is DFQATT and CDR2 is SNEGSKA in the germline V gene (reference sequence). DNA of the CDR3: TGCAGTGCCCAGGGGTTACGTAGTCAGCCCCAGCATTTT. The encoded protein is CSAQGLRSQPQHF.

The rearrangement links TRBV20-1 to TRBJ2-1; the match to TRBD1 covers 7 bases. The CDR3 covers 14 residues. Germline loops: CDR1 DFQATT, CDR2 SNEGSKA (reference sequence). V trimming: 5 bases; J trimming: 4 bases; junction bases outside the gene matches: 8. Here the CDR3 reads CSAGKRDRYNEQFF. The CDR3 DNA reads TGCAGTGCTGGTAAACGGGACAGATACAATGAGCAGTTCTTC.

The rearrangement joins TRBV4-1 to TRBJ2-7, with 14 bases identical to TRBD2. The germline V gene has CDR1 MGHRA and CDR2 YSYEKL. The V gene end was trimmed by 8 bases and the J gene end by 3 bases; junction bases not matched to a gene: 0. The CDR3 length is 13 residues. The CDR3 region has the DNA TGCGCCAGCGGGACTAGCGGGGGCTACGAGCAGTACTTC. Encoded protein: CASGTSGGYEQYF.

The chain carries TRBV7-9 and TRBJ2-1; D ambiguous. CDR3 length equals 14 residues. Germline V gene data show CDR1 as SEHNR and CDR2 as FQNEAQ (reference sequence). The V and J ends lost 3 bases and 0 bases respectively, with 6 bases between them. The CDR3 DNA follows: TGTGCCAGCAGCTTCGTTAACTCCTACAATGAGCAGTTCTTC. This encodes CASSFVNSYNEQFF.

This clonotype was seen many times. The CDR3 here is CASSLRQANTEAFF. Written as DNA, the CDR3 is TGTGCCAGCAGTTTGAGACAGGCGAACACTGAAGCTTTCTTT. The chain uses TRBV12-3 or TRBV12-4 and TRBJ1-1, with TRBD1 as a possible D gene (6 bases). The CDR3 covers 14 residues. V was cut by 3 bases and J by 1 base, with 9 bases left in between.

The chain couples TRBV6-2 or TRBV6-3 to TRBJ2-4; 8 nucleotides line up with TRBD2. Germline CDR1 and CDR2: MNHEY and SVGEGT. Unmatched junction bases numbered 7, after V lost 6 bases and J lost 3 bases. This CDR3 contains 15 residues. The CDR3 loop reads CASSPGGAGKNIQYF. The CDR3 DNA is TGTGCCAGCAGCCCGGGGGGGGCGGGCAAAAACATTCAGTACTTC.

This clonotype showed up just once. The CDR3 protein is CASSYFWTGELFF. CDR3 sequence (DNA): TGTGCCAGCAGTTATTTCTGGACCGGGGAGCTGTTTTTT. The V call is TRBV6-2 or TRBV6-3, the J call TRBJ2-2; D remains ambiguous. The germline V and J ends were trimmed by 3 bases and 5 bases, with 7 bases remaining between them. Looked up from germline, CDR1 is MNHEY and CDR2 is SVGEGT. The CDR3 loop spans 13 amino acids.

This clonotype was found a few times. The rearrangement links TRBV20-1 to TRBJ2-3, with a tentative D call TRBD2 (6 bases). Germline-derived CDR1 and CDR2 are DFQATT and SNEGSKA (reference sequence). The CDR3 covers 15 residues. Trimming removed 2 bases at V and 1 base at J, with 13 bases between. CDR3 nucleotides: TGCAGTGCTAGAAGGACTACAGCCCGCACAGATACGCAGTATTTT. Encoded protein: CSARRTTARTDTQYF.

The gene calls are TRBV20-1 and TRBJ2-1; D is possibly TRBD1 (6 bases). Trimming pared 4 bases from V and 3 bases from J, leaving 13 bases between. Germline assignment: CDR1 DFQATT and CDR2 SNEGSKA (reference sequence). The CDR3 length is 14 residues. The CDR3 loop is CSATGTLRYNEQFF. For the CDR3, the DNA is TGCAGTGCTACAGGGACATTGCGCTACAATGAGCAGTTCTTC.

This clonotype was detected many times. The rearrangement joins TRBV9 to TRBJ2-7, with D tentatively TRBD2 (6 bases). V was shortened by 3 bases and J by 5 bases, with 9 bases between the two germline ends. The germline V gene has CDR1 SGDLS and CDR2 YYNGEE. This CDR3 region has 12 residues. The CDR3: CASSAGTHEQYF. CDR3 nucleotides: TGTGCCAGCAGCGCCGGGACTCACGAGCAGTACTTC.

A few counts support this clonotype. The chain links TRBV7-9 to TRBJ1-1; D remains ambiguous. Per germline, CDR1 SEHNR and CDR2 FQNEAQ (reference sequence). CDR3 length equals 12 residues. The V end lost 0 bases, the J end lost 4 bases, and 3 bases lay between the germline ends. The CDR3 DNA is TGTGCCAGCAGCTTAGCTGTCACTGAAGCTTTCTTT. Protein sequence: CASSLAVTEAFF.

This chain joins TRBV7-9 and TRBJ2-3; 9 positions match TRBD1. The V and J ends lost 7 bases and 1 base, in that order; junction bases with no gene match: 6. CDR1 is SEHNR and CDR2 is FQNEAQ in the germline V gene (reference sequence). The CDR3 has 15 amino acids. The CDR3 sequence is CASTLDRGRTDTQYF. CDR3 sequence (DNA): TGTGCCAGCACATTGGACAGGGGCCGCACAGATACGCAGTATTTT.

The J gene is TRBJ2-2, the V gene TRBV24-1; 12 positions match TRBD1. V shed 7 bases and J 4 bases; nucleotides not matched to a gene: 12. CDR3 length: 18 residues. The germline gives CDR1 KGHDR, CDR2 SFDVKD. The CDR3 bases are TGTGCCACCAGCGCCGGGACAGGGGGCTTAAGGGCCACCGGGGAGCTGTTTTTT. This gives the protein CATSAGTGGLRATGELFF.

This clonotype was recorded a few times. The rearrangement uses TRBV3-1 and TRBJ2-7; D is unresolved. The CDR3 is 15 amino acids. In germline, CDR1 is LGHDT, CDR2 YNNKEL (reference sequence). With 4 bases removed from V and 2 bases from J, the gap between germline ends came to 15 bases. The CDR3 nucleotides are TGTGCCAGCAGCCGGCGCTGGGCCTATCCCTACGAGCAGTACTTC. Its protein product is CASSRRWAYPYEQYF.